The 12 T cell receptor beta chains in this list originate from one sample, sequenced in a study of blood T cell repertoires in COVID-19. Assay used: immunoSEQ multiplex PCR; TCRdb lists only in-frame clones, some missing. The sample gives approximately 210,000 clones, around four fifths of which show up once; 15% is in the top ten. The sequencing sample was made of PBMCs or T cells enriched from blood (not recorded which). All receptors come from a man aged 40-50 years who had recovered from COVID-19.

The rearrangement links TRBV2 to TRBJ1-5, with D perhaps matching TRBD1 (6 bases). Germline V gene sequence: CDR1 SNHLY, CDR2 FYNNEI. Trimming stripped 5 bases from V and 3 bases from J, with 8 bases between. This CDR3 is 13 amino acids long. The CDR3 region is CASSRDNNQPQHF. The CDR3 nucleotides read TGTGCCAGCAGTCGGGACAACAATCAGCCCCAGCATTTT.

The V and J genes are TRBV27 and TRBJ2-1; 8 bases agree with TRBD1. CDR1 and CDR2 (germline): MNHEY, SMNVEV (reference sequence). With 4 bases clipped from V and 5 bases from J, the junction kept 4 bases outside the gene matches. The CDR3 totals 14 residues. CDR3 loop: CASSWTGIHNEQFF. CDR3 bases: TGTGCCAGCAGTTGGACAGGGATCCACAATGAGCAGTTCTTC.

This clone was seen at least ten times. This chain connects TRBV11-2 to TRBJ2-1; possibly TRBD2 for D (5 bases). Trimming took off 1 base at V and 9 bases at J, with 10 bases between the two ends. Germline-derived CDR1 and CDR2 are SGHAT and FQNNGV. The CDR3 runs 13 residues. The CDR3 nucleotides are TGTGCCAGCAGCTTAGGTCGGGGTGGTGAGCAGTTCTTC. It yields the protein CASSLGRGGEQFF. Filled out from reference TRBV11-2 and TRBJ2-1, the complete variable domain reads EAGVAQSPRYKIIEKRQSVAFWCNPISGHATLYWYQQILGQGPKLLIQFQNNGVVDDSQLPKDRFSAERLKGVDSTLKIQPAKLEDSAVYLCASSLGRGGEQFFGPGTRLTVL.

The chain combines TRBV6-5 with TRBJ2-2, with 7 bases identical to TRBD1. The trim removed 9 bases at V and 4 bases at J, leaving 11 bases unmatched. From germline, CDR1 is MNHEY and CDR2 SVGAGI. The CDR3 is 15 residues long. Here the CDR3 reads CASRAGTERTGELFF. Written as DNA, the CDR3 is TGTGCCAGTAGGGCCGGGACAGAGCGCACCGGGGAGCTGTTTTTT.

The chain uses TRBV27 and TRBJ1-5; 7 bases align to TRBD1. This CDR3 is 15 amino acids long. The junction had 7 bases not matched to a gene; V was cut back by 6 bases and J by 2 bases. Germline lookup yields CDR1 MNHEY and CDR2 SMNVEV (reference sequence). CDR3 sequence reads: CASRPTGLGNQPQHF. CDR3 bases: TGTGCCAGCAGGCCGACAGGGCTCGGCAATCAGCCCCAGCATTTT.

The chain couples TRBV2 to TRBJ1-1; D gene unclear. This CDR3 region has 12 residues. Trimming shortened V by 4 bases and J by 0 bases, and 3 bases separated the two germline ends. The germline V gene has CDR1 SNHLY and CDR2 FYNNEI. The CDR3 sequence is CASSVMNTEAFF. CDR3 coding DNA: TGTGCCAGCAGTGTCATGAACACTGAAGCTTTCTTT.

V and J are TRBV12-3 or TRBV12-4 and TRBJ1-5, with unresolved D. The CDR3 totals 13 residues. V was clipped by 6 bases and J by 0 bases, with 6 bases between them. The CDR3 DNA reads as TGTGCCAGCAGAAAATATAGCAATCAGCCCCAGCATTTT. Amino acid sequence: CASRKYSNQPQHF.

CDR3 DNA sequence: TGTGCCAGCAGCTTAGGTTGGGGCCTGAACACTGAAGCTTTCTTT. Amino acid sequence: CASSLGWGLNTEAFF. The chain links TRBV7-9 to TRBJ1-1; maybe TRBD1 (5 bases). V lost 1 base and J 0 bases, leaving 9 bases between the germline ends. The V gene's germline CDR1 is SEHNR and CDR2 FQNEAQ (reference sequence). The CDR3 has 15 residues.

V usage is TRBV10-3 and J usage is TRBJ2-1; TRBD2 agrees at 9 bases. V lost 10 bases, J lost 0 bases, and 10 bases stayed unmatched. The germline CDR1 and CDR2 sequences are ENHRY and SYGVKD. The CDR3 length is 16 residues. The CDR3 DNA reads as TGTGCCACCCTGAACCGACTAGCGGACTCCTACAATGAGCAGTTCTTC. Protein: CATLNRLADSYNEQFF.

This chain connects TRBV5-1 to TRBJ2-5; TRBD1 matches at 9 bases. With 4 bases clipped from V and 5 bases from J, the junction kept 9 bases outside the gene matches. The CDR3 spans 15 residues. Looked up from germline, CDR1 is SGHRS and CDR2 is YFSETQ. In DNA, the CDR3 is TGCGCCAGCAGCACCGGGGACAGGGTCTCGGAGACCCAGTACTTC. Translation: CASSTGDRVSETQYF.

The chain carries TRBV10-3 and TRBJ1-1; D might be TRBD1 (6 bases). The CDR3 loop spans 15 amino acids. With 11 bases removed from V and 0 bases from J, the gap between germline ends came to 19 bases. The germline gives CDR1 ENHRY, CDR2 SYGVKD. Here the CDR3 DNA reads TGTGCCTCTAAAGGGGGGGGGAGAATGAACACTGAAGCTTTCTTT. This sequence encodes CASKGGGRMNTEAFF.

There are a few counts of this clone. The chain has TRBV5-4 and TRBJ2-1, with a weak D call TRBD1 (6 bases). The germline V gene has CDR1 SGHNT and CDR2 YYREEE (reference sequence). CDR3 length: 14 residues. Trimming took off 4 bases at V and 8 bases at J, with 16 bases between the two ends. The DNA of the CDR3 is TGTGCCAGCAGCATGCCAGACAGGCCGCATGAGCAGTTCTTC. Translated: CASSMPDRPHEQFF.